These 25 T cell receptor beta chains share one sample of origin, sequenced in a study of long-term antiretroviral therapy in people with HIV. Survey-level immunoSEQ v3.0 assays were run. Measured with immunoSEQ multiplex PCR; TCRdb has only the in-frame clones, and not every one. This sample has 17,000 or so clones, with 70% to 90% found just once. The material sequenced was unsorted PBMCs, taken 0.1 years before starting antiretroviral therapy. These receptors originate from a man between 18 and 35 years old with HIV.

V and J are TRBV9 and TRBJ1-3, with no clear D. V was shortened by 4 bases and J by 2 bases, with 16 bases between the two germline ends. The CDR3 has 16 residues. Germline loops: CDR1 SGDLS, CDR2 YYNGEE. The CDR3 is CASSPSRGLTGNTIYF. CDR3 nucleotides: TGTGCCAGCAGCCCTAGCCGGGGTCTCACTGGAAACACCATATATTTT.

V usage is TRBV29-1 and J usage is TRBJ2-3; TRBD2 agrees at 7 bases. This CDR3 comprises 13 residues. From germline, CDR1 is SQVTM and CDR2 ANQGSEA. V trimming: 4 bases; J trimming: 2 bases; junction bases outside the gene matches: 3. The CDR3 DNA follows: TGCAGCGTTGTCCGGGGGGACACAGATACGCAGTATTTT. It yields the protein CSVVRGDTDTQYF.

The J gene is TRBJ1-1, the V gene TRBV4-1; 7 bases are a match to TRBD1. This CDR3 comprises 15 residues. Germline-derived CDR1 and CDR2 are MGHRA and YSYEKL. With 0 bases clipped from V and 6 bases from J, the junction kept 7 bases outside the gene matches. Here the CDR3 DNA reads TGCGCCAGCAGCCAAGAAAGACAGGGTTTTTCTGAAGCTTTCTTT. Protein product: CASSQERQGFSEAFF.

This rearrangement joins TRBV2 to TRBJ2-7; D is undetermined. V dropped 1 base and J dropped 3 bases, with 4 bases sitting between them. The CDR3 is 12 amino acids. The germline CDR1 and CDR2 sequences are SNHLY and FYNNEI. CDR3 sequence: CASSEGVYEQYF. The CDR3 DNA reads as TGTGCCAGCAGTGAAGGTGTCTACGAGCAGTACTTC.

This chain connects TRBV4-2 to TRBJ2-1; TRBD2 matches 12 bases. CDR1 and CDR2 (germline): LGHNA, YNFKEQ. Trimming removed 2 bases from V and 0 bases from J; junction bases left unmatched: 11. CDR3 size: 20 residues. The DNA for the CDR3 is TGTGCCAGCAGCCAACCGGGACTAGCGGGTGCGGCGAGCTCCTACAATGAGCAGTTCTTC. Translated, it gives CASSQPGLAGAASSYNEQFF.

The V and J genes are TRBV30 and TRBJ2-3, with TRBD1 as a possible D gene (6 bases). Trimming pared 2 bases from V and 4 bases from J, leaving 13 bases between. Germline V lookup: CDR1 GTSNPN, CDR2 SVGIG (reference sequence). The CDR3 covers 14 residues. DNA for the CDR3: TGTGCCTGGAGTCGGCAGGGGCCCCCAGATACGCAGTATTTT. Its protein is CAWSRQGPPDTQYF.

In nucleotides, the CDR3 is TGTGCCAGCAGTTTTTTGGGGGACTCCTATAATTCACCCCTCCACTTT. It translates to CASSFLGDSYNSPLHF. The V call is TRBV6-6, the J call TRBJ1-6, with D tentatively TRBD1 (5 bases). The CDR3 loop spans 16 amino acids. Per the germline V gene, CDR1 is MNHNY and CDR2 is SVGAGI (reference sequence). V was clipped by 4 bases and J by 0 bases, with 10 bases between them.

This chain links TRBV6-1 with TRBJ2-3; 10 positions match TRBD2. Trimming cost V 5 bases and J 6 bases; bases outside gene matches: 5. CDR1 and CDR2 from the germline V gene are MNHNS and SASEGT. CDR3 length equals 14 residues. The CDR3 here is CASSLEREGDTQYF. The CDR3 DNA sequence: TGTGCCAGCAGTCTAGAGCGGGAGGGGGATACGCAGTATTTT.

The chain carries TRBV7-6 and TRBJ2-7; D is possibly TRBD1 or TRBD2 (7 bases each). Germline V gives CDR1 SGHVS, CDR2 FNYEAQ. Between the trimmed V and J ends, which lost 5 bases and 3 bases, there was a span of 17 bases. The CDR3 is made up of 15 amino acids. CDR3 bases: TGTGCCAGCAGCCTACAGGGGAGGGGGAACTACGAGCAGTACTTC. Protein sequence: CASSLQGRGNYEQYF.

CDR3 in DNA: TGTGCCAGCAGTTTACTTTCTCGGGACAGGAATGGCTACACCTTC. Residues: CASSLLSRDRNGYTF. The chain recombines TRBV28 with TRBJ1-2; 8 nucleotides agree with TRBD1. Germline V gene data show CDR1 as MDHEN and CDR2 as SYDVKM. The CDR3 is made up of 15 amino acids. V shed 2 bases and J 6 bases; nucleotides not matched to a gene: 8.

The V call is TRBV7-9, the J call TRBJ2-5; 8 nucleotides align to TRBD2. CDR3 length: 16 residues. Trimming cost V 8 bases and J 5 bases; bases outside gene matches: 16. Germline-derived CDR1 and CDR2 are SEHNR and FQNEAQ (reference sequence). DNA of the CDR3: TGTGCCAGCCTCTCTCCCCACGGGAGGGAGTGGGAGACCCAGTACTTC. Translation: CASLSPHGREWETQYF. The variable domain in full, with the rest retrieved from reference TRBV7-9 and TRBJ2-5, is DTGVSQNPRHKITKRGQNVTFRCDPISEHNRLYWYRQTLGQGPEFLTYFQNEAQLEKSRLLSDRFSAERPKGSFSTLEIQRTEQGDSAMYLCASLSPHGREWETQYFGPGTRLLVL.

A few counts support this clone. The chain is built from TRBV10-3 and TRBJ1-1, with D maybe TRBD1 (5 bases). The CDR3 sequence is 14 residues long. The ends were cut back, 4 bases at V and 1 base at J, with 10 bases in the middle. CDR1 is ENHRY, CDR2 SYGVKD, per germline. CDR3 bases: TGTGCCATCAGTGGCCGGGACCCGAACACTGAAGCTTTCTTT. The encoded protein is CAISGRDPNTEAFF.

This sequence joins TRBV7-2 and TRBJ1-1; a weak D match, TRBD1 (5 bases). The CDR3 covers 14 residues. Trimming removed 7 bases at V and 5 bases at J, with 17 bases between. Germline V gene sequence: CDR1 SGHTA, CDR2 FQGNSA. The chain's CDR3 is CASNDRDSTTEAFF. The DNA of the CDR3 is TGTGCCAGCAATGACCGGGACTCCACGACTGAAGCTTTCTTT.

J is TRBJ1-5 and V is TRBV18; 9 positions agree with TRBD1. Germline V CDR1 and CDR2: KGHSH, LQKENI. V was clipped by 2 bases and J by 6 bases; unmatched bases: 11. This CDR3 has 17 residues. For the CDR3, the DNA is TGTGCCAGCTCACCAACAGGGGGCGCGAGAGTTGGTCAGCCCCAGCATTTT. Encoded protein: CASSPTGGARVGQPQHF.

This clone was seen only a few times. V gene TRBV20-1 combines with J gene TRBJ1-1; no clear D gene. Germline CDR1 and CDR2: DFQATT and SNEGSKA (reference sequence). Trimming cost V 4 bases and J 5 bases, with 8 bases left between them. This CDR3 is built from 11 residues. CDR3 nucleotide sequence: TGCAGTGCTATACCGGGGACTGAAGCTTTCTTT. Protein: CSAIPGTEAFF.

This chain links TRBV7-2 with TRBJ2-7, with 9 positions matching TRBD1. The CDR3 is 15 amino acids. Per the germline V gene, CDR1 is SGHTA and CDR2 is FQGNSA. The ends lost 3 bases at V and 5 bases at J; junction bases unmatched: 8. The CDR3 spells CASSFGGTGRDEQYF. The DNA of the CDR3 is TGTGCCAGCAGCTTCGGGGGGACAGGGAGGGACGAGCAGTACTTC. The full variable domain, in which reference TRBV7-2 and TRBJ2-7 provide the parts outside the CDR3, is GAGVSQSPSNKVTEKGKDVELRCDPISGHTALYWYRQSLGQGLEFLIYFQGNSAPDKSGLPSDRFSAERTGGSVSTLTIQRTQQEDSAVYLCASSFGGTGRDEQYFGPGTRLTVT.

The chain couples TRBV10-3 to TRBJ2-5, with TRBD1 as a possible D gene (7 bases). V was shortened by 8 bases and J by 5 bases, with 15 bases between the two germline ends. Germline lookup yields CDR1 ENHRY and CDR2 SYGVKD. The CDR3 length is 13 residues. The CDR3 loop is CAILEGAGETQYF. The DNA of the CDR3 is TGTGCCATCTTGGAGGGGGCGGGGGAGACCCAGTACTTC.

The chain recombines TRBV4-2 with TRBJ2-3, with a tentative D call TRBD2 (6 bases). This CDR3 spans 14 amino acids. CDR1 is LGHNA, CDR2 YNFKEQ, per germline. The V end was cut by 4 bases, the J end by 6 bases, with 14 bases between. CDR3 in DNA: TGTGCCAGCAGCCTCGGACTGGAGGGGGATACGCAGTATTTT. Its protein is CASSLGLEGDTQYF.

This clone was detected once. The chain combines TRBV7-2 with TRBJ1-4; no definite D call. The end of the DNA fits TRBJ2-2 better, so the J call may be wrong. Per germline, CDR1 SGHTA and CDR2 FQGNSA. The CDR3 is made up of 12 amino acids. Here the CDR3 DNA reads TGTGCCAGCAGCTTACAGTTCGGGGAGCTGTTTTTT. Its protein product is CASSLQFGELFF.

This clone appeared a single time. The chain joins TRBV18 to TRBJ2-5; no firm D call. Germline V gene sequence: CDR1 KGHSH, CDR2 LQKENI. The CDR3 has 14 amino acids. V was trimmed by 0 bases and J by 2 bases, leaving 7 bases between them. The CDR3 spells CASSPPEEQETQYF. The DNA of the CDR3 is TGTGCCAGCTCACCACCTGAAGAACAAGAGACCCAGTACTTC.

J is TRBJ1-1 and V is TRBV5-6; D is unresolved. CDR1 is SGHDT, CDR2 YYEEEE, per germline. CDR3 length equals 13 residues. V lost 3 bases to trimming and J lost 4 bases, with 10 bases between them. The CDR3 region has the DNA TGTGCCAGCAGCTCTAGACATGTCACTGAAGCTTTCTTT. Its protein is CASSSRHVTEAFF. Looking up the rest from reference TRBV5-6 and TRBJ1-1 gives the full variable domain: DAGVTQSPTHLIKTRGQQVTLRCSPKSGHDTVSWYQQALGQGPQFIFQYYEEEERQRGNFPDRFSGHQFPNYSSELNVNALLLGDSALYLCASSSRHVTEAFFGQGTRLTVV.

The CDR3 sequence: CASSQDRGKKYNEQFF. CDR3 coding DNA: TGCGCCAGCAGCCAAGACAGGGGTAAGAAGTACAATGAGCAGTTCTTC. V usage is TRBV4-3 and J usage is TRBJ2-1, with D tentatively TRBD1 (6 bases). Trimming cost V 0 bases and J 4 bases, with 13 bases left between them. Germline CDR1 reads LGHNA; CDR2 reads YSLEER. The CDR3 is made up of 16 amino acids.

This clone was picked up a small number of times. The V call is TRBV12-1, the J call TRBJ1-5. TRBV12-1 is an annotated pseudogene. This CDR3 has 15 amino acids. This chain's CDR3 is CASNSGFGSNQPQHF. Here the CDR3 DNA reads TGTGCCAGCAACTCTGGCTTTGGTAGCAATCAGCCCCAGCATTTT.

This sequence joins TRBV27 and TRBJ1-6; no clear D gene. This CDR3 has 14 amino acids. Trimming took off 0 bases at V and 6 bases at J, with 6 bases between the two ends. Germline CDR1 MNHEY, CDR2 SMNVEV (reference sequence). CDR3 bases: TGTGCCAGCAGTTTATCACAGTTTAATTCACCCCTCCACTTT. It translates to CASSLSQFNSPLHF.

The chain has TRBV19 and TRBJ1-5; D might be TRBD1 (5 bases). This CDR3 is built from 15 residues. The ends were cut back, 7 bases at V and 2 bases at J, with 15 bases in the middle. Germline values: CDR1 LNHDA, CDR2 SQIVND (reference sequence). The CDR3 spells CASKGQGGGNQPQHF. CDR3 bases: TGTGCCAGTAAGGGTCAGGGAGGTGGCAATCAGCCCCAGCATTTT.